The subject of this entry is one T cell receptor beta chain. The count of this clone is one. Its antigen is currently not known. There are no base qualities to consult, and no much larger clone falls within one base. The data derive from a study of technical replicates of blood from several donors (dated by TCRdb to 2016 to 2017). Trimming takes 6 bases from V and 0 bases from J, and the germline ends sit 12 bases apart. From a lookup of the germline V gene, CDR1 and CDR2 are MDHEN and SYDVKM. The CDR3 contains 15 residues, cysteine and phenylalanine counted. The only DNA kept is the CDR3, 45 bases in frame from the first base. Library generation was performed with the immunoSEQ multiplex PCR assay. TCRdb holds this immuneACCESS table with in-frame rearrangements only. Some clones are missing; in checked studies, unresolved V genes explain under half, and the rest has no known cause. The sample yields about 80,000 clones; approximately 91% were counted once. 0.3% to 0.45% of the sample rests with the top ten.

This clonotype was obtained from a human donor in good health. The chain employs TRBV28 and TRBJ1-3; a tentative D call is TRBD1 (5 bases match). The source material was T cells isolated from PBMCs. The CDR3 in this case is CASRSGTLSGNTIYF. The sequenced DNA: TGTGCCAGCAGGTCCGGGACTCTCTCTGGAAACACCATATATTTT.